This is a list of T cell receptor beta chains from one sample in a study of identical twins. Each CDR3 protein is one row after TCRdb ran MiXCR on the 5' RACE reads. The table shows hundreds of thousands of distinct CDR3 sequences, with approximately 9% occurring only once. The specimen sequenced was memory (CD45RO+) T cells sorted from blood. The receptor source for this set is a woman between 18 and 29 years old in good health. CDR3s include the opening cysteine and the closing phenylalanine or tryptophan. Fields, in order: clone size, V gene, J gene, D gene, CDR3 protein, CDR3 DNA. The D gene is left open where the match is weak. Size is omitted from some rows. Given values are once, few, many or a class for expanded clones.

clone_size: .
v_call: TRBV4-3
j_call: TRBJ2-7
d_call: .
cdr3_aa: CASSQVRLSAYEQYF
cdr3_nt: TGCGCCAGCAGCCAAGTCAGACTCTCGGCCTACGAGCAGTACTTC

clone_size: few
v_call: TRBV7-2
j_call: TRBJ2-5
d_call: .
cdr3_aa: CASSLSGSGETQYF
cdr3_nt: TGTGCCAGCAGCCTCTCCGGGAGTGGAGAGACCCAGTACTTC

clone_size: many
v_call: TRBV5-1
j_call: TRBJ2-3
d_call: .
cdr3_aa: CASRQTGHIGDTQYF
cdr3_nt: TGCGCCAGCAGGCAAACTGGACATATCGGAGATACGCAGTATTTT

clone_size: .
v_call: TRBV6-1
j_call: TRBJ2-6
d_call: .
cdr3_aa: CAGDATGANVLTF
cdr3_nt: TGTGCCGGTGACGCTACTGGGGCCAACGTCCTGACTTTC

clone_size: .
v_call: TRBV5-1
j_call: TRBJ2-2
d_call: .
cdr3_aa: CASSLPKAGTGELFF
cdr3_nt: TGCGCCAGCAGCTTGCCCAAGGCGGGCACCGGGGAGCTGTTTTTT

clone_size: few
v_call: TRBV2
j_call: TRBJ1-1
d_call: TRBD1
cdr3_aa: CASNRGTGATEAFF
cdr3_nt: TGTGCCAGCAACAGAGGGACAGGGGCTACTGAAGCTTTCTTT

clone_size: few
v_call: TRBV5-1
j_call: TRBJ2-7
d_call: .
cdr3_aa: CASQETDGVIGEQYF
cdr3_nt: TGCGCCAGCCAGGAGACGGACGGAGTGATTGGCGAGCAGTACTTC

clone_size: .
v_call: TRBV20-1
j_call: TRBJ2-7
d_call: TRBD2
cdr3_aa: CSARARTSGVYEQYF
cdr3_nt: TGCAGTGCTAGAGCTAGGACTAGCGGGGTCTACGAGCAGTACTTC

clone_size: few
v_call: TRBV10-3
j_call: TRBJ2-1
d_call: .
cdr3_aa: CAISEADAYNEQFF
cdr3_nt: TGTGCCATCAGTGAAGCGGACGCTTACAATGAGCAGTTCTTC

clone_size: .
v_call: TRBV20-1
j_call: TRBJ2-1
d_call: .
cdr3_aa: CSARGNNEQFF
cdr3_nt: TGCAGTGCTCGGGGTAACAATGAGCAGTTCTTC

clone_size: medium-sized
v_call: TRBV20-1
j_call: TRBJ1-1
d_call: TRBD1
cdr3_aa: CSASAGGHTEAFF
cdr3_nt: TGCAGTGCTAGCGCAGGGGGCCACACTGAAGCTTTCTTT

clone_size: .
v_call: TRBV21-1
j_call: TRBJ1-1
d_call: .
cdr3_aa: CASSTNTEAFF
cdr3_nt: TGTGCCAGCAGTACGAACACTGAAGCTTTCTTT

clone_size: few
v_call: TRBV5-6
j_call: TRBJ1-3
d_call: .
cdr3_aa: CASSSLRDAGNTIYF
cdr3_nt: TGTGCCAGCAGCTCACTCCGGGATGCTGGAAACACCATATATTTT

clone_size: .
v_call: TRBV20-1
j_call: TRBJ2-1
d_call: TRBD1
cdr3_aa: CSAGDRGRRYNEQFF
cdr3_nt: TGCAGTGCTGGGGACAGGGGGCGGAGGTACAATGAGCAGTTCTTC

clone_size: .
v_call: TRBV20-1
j_call: TRBJ2-5
d_call: TRBD2
cdr3_aa: CSAAGTNTSWAQYF
cdr3_nt: TGCAGTGCCGCCGGGACTAACACTTCTTGGGCCCAGTACTTC

clone_size: .
v_call: TRBV7-3
j_call: TRBJ1-2
d_call: .
cdr3_aa: CASSPSQGNYGYTF
cdr3_nt: TGTGCCAGCAGCCCGTCACAGGGTAACTATGGCTACACCTTC

clone_size: .
v_call: TRBV6-2/TRBV6-3
j_call: TRBJ1-2
d_call: .
cdr3_aa: CASKQQVNYGYTF
cdr3_nt: TGTGCCAGCAAGCAACAGGTTAACTATGGCTACACCTTC